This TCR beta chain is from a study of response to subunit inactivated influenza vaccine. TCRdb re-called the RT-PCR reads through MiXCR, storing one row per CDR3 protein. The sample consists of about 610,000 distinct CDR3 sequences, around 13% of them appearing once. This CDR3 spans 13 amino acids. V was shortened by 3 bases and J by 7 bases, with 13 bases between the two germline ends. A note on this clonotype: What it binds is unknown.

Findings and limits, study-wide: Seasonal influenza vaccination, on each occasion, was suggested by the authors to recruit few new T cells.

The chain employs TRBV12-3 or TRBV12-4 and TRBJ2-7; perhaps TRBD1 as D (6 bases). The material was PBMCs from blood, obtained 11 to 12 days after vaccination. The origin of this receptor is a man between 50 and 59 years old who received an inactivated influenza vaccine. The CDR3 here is CASSFRGRREQYF. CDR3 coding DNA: TGTGCCAGCAGTTTCAGGGGCCGGAGAGAGCAGTACTTC.